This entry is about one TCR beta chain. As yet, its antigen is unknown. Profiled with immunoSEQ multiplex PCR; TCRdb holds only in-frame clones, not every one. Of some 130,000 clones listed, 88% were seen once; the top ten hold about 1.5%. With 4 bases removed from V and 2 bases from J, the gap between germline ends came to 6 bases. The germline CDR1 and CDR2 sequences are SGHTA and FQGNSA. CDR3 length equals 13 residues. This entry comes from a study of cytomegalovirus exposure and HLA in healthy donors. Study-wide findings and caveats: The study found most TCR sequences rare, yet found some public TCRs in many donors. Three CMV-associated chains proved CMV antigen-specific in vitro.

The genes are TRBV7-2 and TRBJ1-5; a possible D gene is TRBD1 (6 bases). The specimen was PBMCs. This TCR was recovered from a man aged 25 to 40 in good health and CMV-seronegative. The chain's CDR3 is CASSYRGNQPQHF. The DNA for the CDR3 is TGTGCCAGCAGCTACAGGGGCAATCAGCCCCAGCATTTT.